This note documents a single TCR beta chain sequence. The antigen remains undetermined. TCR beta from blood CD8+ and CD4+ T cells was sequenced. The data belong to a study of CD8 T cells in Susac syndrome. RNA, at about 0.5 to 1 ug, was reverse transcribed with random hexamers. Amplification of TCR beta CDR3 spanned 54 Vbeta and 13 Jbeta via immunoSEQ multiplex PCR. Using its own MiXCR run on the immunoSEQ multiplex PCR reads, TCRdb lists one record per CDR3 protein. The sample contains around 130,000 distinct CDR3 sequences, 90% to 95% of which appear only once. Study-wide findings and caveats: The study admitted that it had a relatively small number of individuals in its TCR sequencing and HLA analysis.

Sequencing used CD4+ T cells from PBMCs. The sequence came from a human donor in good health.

CDR3 sequence: CASGNRDRGLGAFF. CDR3 sequence (DNA): TGTGCCAGCGGAAACCGGGACAGGGGGCTAGGAGCTTTCTTT. V usage is TRBV12-3 or TRBV12-4 and J usage is TRBJ1-1, with 12 bases aligning to TRBD1. CDR3 length: 14 residues. The J segment lost 10 bases and the V segment lost 8 bases, leaving 11 bases of the junction unmatched.